Each of the 23 T cell receptor beta chains below was sequenced from the same sample in a study of T-cell memory formation after mild COVID-19. One entry per CDR3 protein, called by TCRdb with MiXCR from the 5' RACE reads. Of 120,000 to 150,000 distinct CDR3 sequences in the sample, approximately 21% were seen once. Input material: PBMCs or a T cell subset sorted from them (not recorded which). Receptors were obtained from an adult woman who had mild COVID-19 (a few samples of this study predate the infection). Cell type and time point are not known.

This clonotype was found many times. The chain employs TRBV20-1 and TRBJ2-7, with 8 bases matching TRBD2. The CDR3 covers 14 residues. CDR1 and CDR2 (germline): DFQATT, SNEGSKA (reference sequence). V shed 6 bases and J 3 bases; nucleotides not matched to a gene: 10. In nucleotides, the CDR3 is TGCAGTGCCCAGGGGAGAGCGGGGGTCTACGAGCAGTACTTC. This translates into CSAQGRAGVYEQYF.

This sequence joins TRBV11-3 and TRBJ1-1; D remains ambiguous. The CDR3 runs 14 residues. The germline V gene encodes CDR1 SGHNT and CDR2 YENEEA. Trimming pared 2 bases from V and 1 base from J, leaving 8 bases between. This chain's CDR3 is CASSLLDGNTEAFF. CDR3 sequence (DNA): TGTGCCAGCAGCTTATTGGACGGGAACACTGAAGCTTTCTTT.

The chain recombines TRBV29-1 with TRBJ2-5, with D unclear. Germline lookup yields CDR1 SQVTM and CDR2 ANQGSEA. This CDR3 region has 12 residues. The germline V and J ends were trimmed by 4 bases and 2 bases, with 8 bases remaining between them. This chain's CDR3 is CSVGNRQETQYF. CDR3 coding DNA: TGCAGCGTTGGGAACAGACAAGAGACCCAGTACTTC.

The J gene is TRBJ2-1, the V gene TRBV10-3, with a possible D match to TRBD1 (5 bases). This CDR3 has 13 residues. The germline V and J ends were trimmed by 2 bases and 8 bases, with 10 bases remaining between them. Germline CDR1 is ENHRY and CDR2 is SYGVKD. The CDR3 loop reads CAISEESRDEQFF. The CDR3 nucleotides are TGTGCCATCAGTGAGGAAAGCAGGGATGAGCAGTTCTTC.

This clonotype was observed a few times. V and J are TRBV12-3 or TRBV12-4 and TRBJ1-1; D is possibly TRBD1 (5 bases). The CDR3 contains 14 residues. Trimming shortened V by 5 bases and J by 3 bases, and 13 bases separated the two germline ends. CDR3 residues: CASSLSTGYTEAFF. CDR3 nucleotide sequence: TGTGCCAGCAGTCTATCCACAGGTTACACTGAAGCTTTCTTT.

This clonotype was detected a few times. V is TRBV7-2 and J is TRBJ1-2; D unclear. This CDR3 has 15 residues. The V gene lost 5 bases and the J gene lost 8 bases, with 21 bases spanning the gap. The germline CDR1 and CDR2 sequences are SGHTA and FQGNSA. CDR3 coding DNA: TGTGCCAGCAGCCCGTTGTTTGACCCAATCGGCGGCTACACCTTC. Protein product: CASSPLFDPIGGYTF.

There are a few counts of this clonotype. J is TRBJ2-7 and V is TRBV15; D is uncertain. This CDR3 has 11 residues. CDR1 LNHNV and CDR2 YYDKDF come from the germline V gene (reference sequence). Trimming pared 3 bases from V and 5 bases from J, leaving 5 bases between. This CDR3 reads CATSRTNEQYF. As DNA, the CDR3 is TGTGCCACCAGCAGGACGAACGAGCAGTACTTC.

This clonotype was found a few times. The V call is TRBV5-1, the J call TRBJ1-1; D unresolved. Trimming shortened V by 6 bases and J by 1 base, and 13 bases separated the two germline ends. The CDR3 runs to 14 residues. Germline lookup yields CDR1 SGHRS and CDR2 YFSETQ. This CDR3 is CASTNGLTNTEAFF. DNA of the CDR3: TGCGCCAGCACCAATGGGTTAACGAACACTGAAGCTTTCTTT.

The V call is TRBV5-1, the J call TRBJ2-7, with D tentatively TRBD1 (5 bases). The germline CDR1 and CDR2 sequences are SGHRS and YFSETQ. This CDR3 is 16 amino acids long. V was shortened by 2 bases and J by 2 bases, with 17 bases between the two germline ends. CDR3: CASSFSPTGLTYEQYF. In nucleotides, the CDR3 is TGCGCCAGCAGCTTCTCCCCAACAGGTTTGACCTACGAGCAGTACTTC.

J is TRBJ1-2 and V is TRBV7-9, with D unresolved. Trimming stripped 2 bases from V and 8 bases from J, with 12 bases between. Germline-derived CDR1 and CDR2 are SEHNR and FQNEAQ (reference sequence). CDR3 size: 13 residues. Here the CDR3 reads CASSLSQAEGYTF. CDR3 in DNA: TGTGCCAGCAGCTTATCTCAGGCGGAGGGCTACACCTTC. The full variable domain, with the rest looked up from reference TRBV7-9 and TRBJ1-2, is DTGVSQNPRHKITKRGQNVTFRCDPISEHNRLYWYRQTLGQGPEFLTYFQNEAQLEKSRLLSDRFSAERPKGSFSTLEIQRTEQGDSAMYLCASSLSQAEGYTFGSGTRLTVV.

This clonotype appeared a few times. CDR3 region: CASRRPGAGNNEQFF. The CDR3 DNA reads as TGCGCCAGCAGACGCCCGGGGGCGGGTAACAATGAGCAGTTCTTC. The rearrangement joins TRBV4-1 to TRBJ2-1; the D call may be TRBD1 or TRBD2 (6 bases each). The CDR3 extends over 15 amino acids. V was pared by 6 bases and J by 5 bases, with 17 bases between. Germline loops: CDR1 MGHRA, CDR2 YSYEKL.

This chain joins TRBV6-5 and TRBJ1-2, with 10 nucleotides matching TRBD1. There are 16 residues in the CDR3. The V gene end was trimmed by 2 bases and the J gene end by 7 bases; junction bases not matched to a gene: 10. Germline CDR1 reads MNHEY; CDR2 reads SVGAGI. CDR3 DNA: TGTGCCAGCAGTTACGGGAGACAGGGGGCCATGGGTGGCTACACCTTC. This codes for CASSYGRQGAMGGYTF.

The chain joins TRBV5-1 to TRBJ1-1, with D unclear. With 0 bases removed from V and 4 bases from J, the gap between germline ends came to 7 bases. The CDR3 covers 13 residues. Germline values: CDR1 SGHRS, CDR2 YFSETQ. CDR3 in amino acids: CASSLGQFTEAFF. CDR3 DNA sequence: TGCGCCAGCAGCTTGGGACAATTCACTGAAGCTTTCTTT.

The V call is TRBV20-1, the J call TRBJ1-6; D is undetermined. V lost 2 bases and J 0 bases, leaving 8 bases between the germline ends. This CDR3 spans 15 amino acids. Germline CDR1 and CDR2: DFQATT and SNEGSKA (reference sequence). The CDR3 nucleotides read TGCAGTGCTAGACCACAAGGCTCCTATAATTCACCCCTCCACTTT. Its protein product is CSARPQGSYNSPLHF.

This chain connects TRBV6-5 to TRBJ1-1; D possibly corresponds to TRBD1 (5 bases). CDR1 and CDR2 from the germline V gene are MNHEY and SVGAGI. This CDR3 is built from 14 residues. V dropped 0 bases and J dropped 5 bases, with 10 bases sitting between them. DNA for the CDR3: TGTGCCAGCAGTTACTCGATGGGGGGTACTGAAGCTTTCTTT. Its protein is CASSYSMGGTEAFF.

The chain is built from TRBV15 and TRBJ2-3; D not resolved. Per the germline V gene, CDR1 is LNHNV and CDR2 is YYDKDF (reference sequence). V was cut by 4 bases and J by 6 bases, with 8 bases left in between. The CDR3 totals 12 residues. DNA for the CDR3: TGTGCCACCAGCATAAGGCGCGATACGCAGTATTTT. Residues: CATSIRRDTQYF.

The chain recombines TRBV20-1 with TRBJ2-5; D unclear. Trimming pared 4 bases from V and 5 bases from J, leaving 8 bases between. In germline, CDR1 is DFQATT, CDR2 SNEGSKA (reference sequence). The CDR3 is 11 residues long. The CDR3 nucleotides are TGCAGTGCTACCCACTGGGAGACCCAGTACTTC. It translates to CSATHWETQYF.

The chain uses TRBV12-3 or TRBV12-4 and TRBJ2-3; no clear D. The V end lost 0 bases, the J end lost 0 bases, and 13 bases lay between the germline ends. This CDR3 has 17 residues. CDR3 sequence: CASSLALAAGSTDTQYF. As DNA, the CDR3 is TGTGCCAGCAGTTTAGCGCTGGCTGCCGGGAGCACAGATACGCAGTATTTT.

V and J are TRBV12-3 or TRBV12-4 and TRBJ1-6; TRBD1 is a possible D gene (5 bases). V gave up 7 bases and J gave up 11 bases, with 18 bases separating them. This CDR3 region has 14 residues. The CDR3 coding sequence is TGTGCCAGCAACAAGGGGCGTTATGTGGCACCCCTCCACTTT. Translated: CASNKGRYVAPLHF.

CDR3 coding DNA: TGCGCCAGCAGCCAAGCCGGGACCGGCTCCTACAATGAGCAGTTCTTC. This codes for CASSQAGTGSYNEQFF. The rearrangement uses TRBV4-3 and TRBJ2-1; either TRBD1 or TRBD2 may supply D (5 bases each). Germline V gene sequence: CDR1 LGHNA, CDR2 YSLEER. The CDR3 is made up of 16 amino acids. Trimming stripped 1 base from V and 0 bases from J, with 10 bases between.

This clonotype was counted between two and nine times. V gene TRBV4-2 combines with J gene TRBJ2-5; D call uncertain. The V gene lost 1 base and the J gene lost 7 bases, with 13 bases spanning the gap. CDR3 length equals 14 residues. Germline V gene lookup returns CDR1 LGHNA and CDR2 YNFKEQ. The CDR3 DNA is TGTGCCAGCAGCCAAGGCCCCGACCCGGGGACCCAGTACTTC. Its protein product is CASSQGPDPGTQYF.

In this sample, this clonotype turned up a few times. The chain joins TRBV12-3 or TRBV12-4 to TRBJ1-2; D possibly corresponds to TRBD1 (5 bases). V lost 6 bases and J 4 bases, leaving 12 bases between the germline ends. The CDR3 loop spans 13 amino acids. The CDR3 DNA reads TGTGCCAGCAGGGAGGGGAGTGCCTATGGCTACACCTTC. This gives the protein CASREGSAYGYTF.

This clonotype has ten or more counts. The chain joins TRBV6-5 to TRBJ2-3, with D perhaps assigned TRBD1 or TRBD2 (5 bases each). Trimming took 6 bases from V and 6 from J, leaving 16 bases between them. The CDR3 has 14 amino acids. Germline assignment: CDR1 MNHEY and CDR2 SVGAGI. The CDR3 spells CASRSGAARDTQYF. The CDR3 coding sequence is TGTGCCAGCAGATCCGGGGCAGCCCGGGATACGCAGTATTTT.